The 15 T cell receptor beta chains in this list originate from one sample, sequenced in a study of T cells in localized non-small cell lung cancer. Measured with immunoSEQ multiplex PCR; TCRdb has only the in-frame clones, and not every one. The table records roughly 26,000 clones, 80% to 90% of them present only once. The material was peripheral blood, obtained before any cancer treatment. All receptors derive from a female donor over 55 with stage II squamous cell lung carcinoma.

V gene TRBV5-6 combines with J gene TRBJ1-2; D unclear. Per the germline V gene, CDR1 is SGHDT and CDR2 is YYEEEE. Trimming left V 10 bases short and J 2 bases short, with 15 bases between. The CDR3 is 13 residues long. The chain's CDR3 is CAGIRTGNYGYTF. The DNA for the CDR3 is TGTGCCGGGATTCGGACGGGAAACTATGGCTACACCTTC. The whole variable domain, remainder taken from reference TRBV5-6 and TRBJ1-2, is DAGVTQSPTHLIKTRGQQVTLRCSPKSGHDTVSWYQQALGQGPQFIFQYYEEEERQRGNFPDRFSGHQFPNYSSELNVNALLLGDSALYLCAGIRTGNYGYTFGSGTRLTVV.

This chain links TRBV30 with TRBJ1-2; tentative D call: TRBD1 (6 bases). Germline V gene sequence: CDR1 GTSNPN, CDR2 SVGIG (reference sequence). This CDR3 contains 14 residues. Deletions cut 0 bases from V and 6 bases from J, with 14 bases between. CDR3 in amino acids: CAWSVPGAAHGYTF. The CDR3 nucleotides read TGTGCCTGGAGTGTACCGGGGGCAGCACATGGCTACACCTTC.

This chain connects TRBV5-6 to TRBJ1-2; a weak D match, TRBD1 (6 bases). This CDR3 comprises 14 residues. V lost 4 bases, J lost 9 bases, and 19 bases lay in between. Germline V CDR1 and CDR2: SGHDT, YYEEEE. The DNA for the CDR3 is TGTGCCAGCAGCGGGGCGGAGGCAGGGGTAAGCTACACCTTC. It codes for CASSGAEAGVSYTF.

CDR3 region: CASTPSTGGTQYF. DNA of the CDR3: TGTGCCAGCACACCCTCGACAGGGGGTACGCAGTATTTT. V is TRBV2 and J is TRBJ2-3, with TRBD1 matching over 9 bases. The CDR3 sequence is 13 residues long. CDR1 SNHLY and CDR2 FYNNEI come from the germline V gene. Losses at the gene ends were 7 bases for V and 8 bases for J; bases not matched to a gene: 7. Complete variable domain (other parts from reference TRBV2 and TRBJ2-3): EPEVTQTPSHQVTQMGQEVILRCVPISNHLYFYWYRQILGQKVEFLVSFYNNEISEKSEIFDDQFSVERPDGSNFTLKIRSTKLEDSAMYFCASTPSTGGTQYFGPGTRLTVL.

J is TRBJ2-2 and V is TRBV19, with D unclear. Trimming cost V 4 bases and J 6 bases, with 6 bases left between them. Germline V gene data show CDR1 as LNHDA and CDR2 as SQIVND (reference sequence). This CDR3 is built from 12 residues. CDR3 nucleotide sequence: TGTGCCAGTAGTACACCCCCCGGGGAGCTGTTTTTT. It encodes CASSTPPGELFF.

The chain joins TRBV29-1 to TRBJ1-1; no clear D. Germline V gene lookup returns CDR1 SQVTM and CDR2 ANQGSEA. The ends were cut back, 5 bases at V and 3 bases at J, with 13 bases in the middle. This CDR3 region has 13 residues. For the CDR3, the DNA is TGCAGCGTTCGGGTTTTTACGGACACTGAAGCTTTCTTT. Its protein product is CSVRVFTDTEAFF.

This chain joins TRBV28 and TRBJ2-7; TRBD1 matches 8 bases. Trimming cost V 3 bases and J 2 bases; bases outside gene matches: 6. CDR1 and CDR2 (germline): MDHEN, SYDVKM. This CDR3 is 15 amino acids long. CDR3 region: CASSLVGTGPYEQYF. The CDR3 DNA is TGTGCCAGCAGTTTGGTCGGGACAGGTCCCTACGAGCAGTACTTC.

This clone was counted only a few times. The rearrangement joins TRBV6-5 to TRBJ1-4; TRBD1 agrees at 7 bases. The CDR3 is 15 amino acids. Trimming took 5 bases from V and 8 from J; bases not matched to a gene: 11. Germline values: CDR1 MNHEY, CDR2 SVGAGI. The CDR3 DNA follows: TGTGCCAGCAGTCAACAGGGGATGATTCGCGAAAAACTGTTTTTT. This codes for CASSQQGMIREKLFF.

The genes are TRBV28 and TRBJ2-5; the D gene is possibly TRBD2 (5 bases). Looked up from germline, CDR1 is MDHEN and CDR2 is SYDVKM. The CDR3 extends over 13 amino acids. V was pared by 3 bases and J by 5 bases, with 10 bases between. The CDR3 loop reads CASSFSGYETQYF. CDR3 sequence (DNA): TGTGCCAGCAGTTTTTCGGGATATGAGACCCAGTACTTC.

V and J are TRBV18 and TRBJ2-3, with D perhaps TRBD1 (5 bases). This CDR3 comprises 15 residues. Germline V gene sequence: CDR1 KGHSH, CDR2 LQKENI. The germline V and J ends were trimmed by 0 bases and 0 bases, with 7 bases remaining between them. The CDR3 sequence is CASSPPRASTDTQYF. The CDR3 DNA is TGTGCCAGCTCACCACCCAGGGCCAGCACAGATACGCAGTATTTT.

V is TRBV30 and J is TRBJ2-6, with TRBD2 as a possible D gene (5 bases). V was trimmed by 0 bases and J by 0 bases, leaving 9 bases between them. Germline V gives CDR1 GTSNPN, CDR2 SVGIG (reference sequence). The length of the CDR3 is 16 residues. The CDR3 is CAWSVLGSSGANVLTF. The CDR3 coding sequence is TGTGCCTGGAGTGTACTAGGGTCCTCTGGGGCCAACGTCCTGACTTTC.

This clone appeared a few times. The V and J genes are TRBV9 and TRBJ1-1; perhaps TRBD1 as D (6 bases). Trimming cost V 0 bases and J 4 bases, with 13 bases left between them. Germline V gives CDR1 SGDLS, CDR2 YYNGEE. The CDR3 has 15 residues. The CDR3 DNA is TGTGCCAGCAGCGTAGATAGGGGGACGATCACTGAAGCTTTCTTT. It is translated as CASSVDRGTITEAFF.

The chain is built from TRBV7-9 and TRBJ1-4, with 10 bases identical to TRBD1. CDR3 length equals 16 residues. Per germline, CDR1 SEHNR and CDR2 FQNEAQ (reference sequence). V gave up 5 bases and J gave up 8 bases; unmatched junction bases: 11. CDR3: CASSPPGTGDTEKLFF. The CDR3 bases are TGTGCCAGCAGCCCCCCCGGGACAGGGGATACGGAAAAACTGTTTTTT.

The V and J genes are TRBV2 and TRBJ1-2, with no clear D. Germline V gene sequence: CDR1 SNHLY, CDR2 FYNNEI. V was pared by 7 bases and J by 8 bases, with 17 bases between. The CDR3 covers 13 residues. The CDR3, as DNA: TGTGCCAGCAAGGGAGGAGGGCATTGGGGCTACACCTTC. It encodes CASKGGGHWGYTF.

This chain links TRBV7-9 with TRBJ2-5, with 9 bases that match TRBD1. The CDR3 is 14 amino acids. Trimming at V came to 5 bases and at J to 5 bases, leaving 6 bases not matched to a gene. CDR1 and CDR2 from the germline V gene are SEHNR and FQNEAQ (reference sequence). CDR3 region: CASSPWTGEETQYF. CDR3 in DNA: TGTGCCAGCAGCCCTTGGACAGGGGAGGAGACCCAGTACTTC.